Listed below are T cell receptor beta chains from one sample, sequenced in a study of T cell responses to AZD1222 COVID-19 vaccine. Sequencing was performed with immunoSEQ multiplex PCR; in TCRdb, only in-frame clones are kept and a portion is missing. The sample has about 120,000 clones; 75% to 95% are singletons. Sequencing was performed on peripheral blood, taken 28 days after the second dose of the MenACWY control vaccine. Receptors originate from an adult who received the MenACWY meningococcal vaccine as a control. CDR3s include the opening cysteine and the closing phenylalanine or tryptophan. D genes are given only for firm matches. The size of a clone is reported for some rows only, either as once, few or many, or as a class for expanded clones.

d_gene,abundance,len,j_gene,v_gene,CDR3aa,CDR3nt
-,-,15,TRBJ1-6,TRBV7-9,CASSLVVGSASPLHF,TGTGCCAGCAGCTTAGTGGTTGGGTCAGCGTCACCCCTCCACTTT
TRBD2,-,14,TRBJ2-1,TRBV28,CASQASGYYNEQFF,TGTGCCAGCCAAGCTAGCGGGTACTACAATGAGCAGTTCTTC
-,-,14,TRBJ2-3,TRBV7-9,CASSTRELRDTQYF,TGTGCCAGCAGCACCCGAGAACTTCGAGATACGCAGTATTTT
TRBD2,-,16,TRBJ2-7,TRBV19,CASSPGTSGNSYEQYF,TGTGCCAGTAGTCCCGGGACTAGCGGGAACTCCTACGAGCAGTACTTC
-,-,15,TRBJ2-3,TRBV11-2,CASSFSHTSTDTQYF,TGTGCCAGCAGCTTTTCTCACACTAGCACAGATACGCAGTATTTT
TRBD1,-,13,TRBJ1-2,TRBV12-3/TRBV12-4,CASTQGGLFSYTF,TGTGCCAGCACCCAGGGGGGGTTATTTAGCTACACCTTC
TRBD2,-,15,TRBJ2-2,TRBV15,CATSRVASGTGELFF,TGTGCCACCAGCAGAGTTGCTAGCGGCACCGGGGAGCTGTTTTTT
TRBD1,once,15,TRBJ2-3,TRBV11-2,CASSLVGGRADTQYF,TGTGCCAGCAGCTTAGTAGGGGGCCGGGCAGATACGCAGTATTTT
-,-,15,TRBJ1-2,TRBV6-5,CASSYSTSLGYGYTF,TGTGCCAGCAGTTACTCGACATCCCTGGGCTATGGCTACACCTTC
-,-,16,TRBJ1-6,TRBV27,CASSFLRTENNSPLHF,TGTGCCAGCAGCTTCCTCCGGACAGAGAATAATTCACCCCTCCACTTT
TRBD1,-,15,TRBJ1-5,TRBV27,CASRRDRLSNQPQHF,TGTGCCAGCAGGAGGGACAGGCTAAGCAATCAGCCCCAGCATTTT
TRBD1,-,16,TRBJ2-2,TRBV3-1/TRBV3-2,CASSRGQEYGTGELFF,TGTGCCAGCAGCCGAGGACAGGAGTATGGCACCGGGGAGCTGTTTTTT
-,-,16,TRBJ1-4,TRBV11-2,CASSLDLRRANEKLFF,TGTGCCAGCAGCTTAGATTTAAGGCGAGCTAATGAAAAACTGTTTTTT
TRBD1,-,15,TRBJ2-3,TRBV27,CASTLGTASTDTQYF,TGTGCCAGCACCCTAGGGACAGCTAGCACAGATACGCAGTATTTT
TRBD1,-,13,TRBJ2-3,TRBV19,CASSIETGRAQYF,TGTGCCAGTAGTATAGAGACAGGGAGAGCGCAGTATTTT
TRBD1,-,14,TRBJ2-7,TRBV28,CASGLGQGKNEQYF,TGTGCCAGCGGTTTAGGACAGGGAAAGAACGAGCAGTACTTC
TRBD2,-,17,TRBJ2-3,TRBV5-1,CASSPPGAGISTDTQYF,TGCGCCAGCAGCCCGCCGGGAGCGGGAATAAGCACAGATACGCAGTATTTT
-,-,15,TRBJ2-2,TRBV28,CASSPPELATGELFF,TGTGCCAGCAGTCCCCCAGAACTAGCTACCGGGGAGCTGTTTTTT
-,-,17,TRBJ2-2,TRBV7-6,CASSLGFYQGLAGELFF,TGTGCCAGCAGCTTAGGGTTCTATCAGGGTTTGGCCGGGGAGCTGTTTTTT
-,-,15,TRBJ2-4,TRBV7-2,CASSPGPNGKNIQYF,TGTGCCAGCAGCCCGGGACCGAACGGCAAAAACATTCAGTACTTC
-,-,13,TRBJ2-3,TRBV18,CASSPLSRDTQYF,TGTGCCAGCTCACCACTTTCTCGAGATACGCAGTATTTT
-,-,13,TRBJ2-7,TRBV15,CATSRDRTGEQYF,TGTGCCACCAGCAGAGATCGAACCGGGGAGCAGTACTTC
TRBD1,-,15,TRBJ1-2,TRBV28,CASSWTGGENYGYTF,TGTGCCAGCAGCTGGACAGGGGGCGAAAACTATGGCTACACCTTC
-,-,16,TRBJ2-3,TRBV18,CASSSAIQRSTDTQYF,TGTGCCAGCTCCTCAGCGATACAGCGGAGCACAGATACGCAGTATTTT
-,-,15,TRBJ1-5,TRBV4-1,CASSQATGLNQPQHF,TGCGCCAGCAGCCAAGCGACGGGCCTCAATCAGCCCCAGCATTTT
-,-,15,TRBJ2-6,TRBV7-2,CASSLEGSGANVLTF,TGTGCCAGCAGCTTGGAGGGATCTGGGGCCAACGTCCTGACTTTC
-,-,15,TRBJ2-3,TRBV28,CASSFERVSTDTQYF,TGTGCCAGCAGTTTTGAGCGGGTGAGCACAGATACGCAGTATTTT
-,-,14,TRBJ1-4,TRBV20-1,CSASLVSTNEKLFF,TGCAGTGCTAGTTTGGTATCAACTAATGAAAAACTGTTTTTT
-,-,15,TRBJ1-5,TRBV7-2,CASSAGTHSNQPQHF,TGTGCCAGCAGCGCCGGGACACACAGCAATCAGCCCCAGCATTTT
-,few,13,TRBJ1-6,TRBV18,CASSLQDNSPLHF,TGTGCCAGCTCCCTGCAGGATAATTCACCCCTCCACTTT
-,-,12,TRBJ2-7,TRBV6-5,CASRKGSYEQYF,TGTGCCAGCAGGAAGGGCAGCTACGAGCAGTACTTC
-,-,14,TRBJ2-5,TRBV2,CASRGGRVKETQYF,TGTGCCAGCAGGGGAGGCAGGGTAAAAGAGACCCAGTACTTC
TRBD1,-,19,TRBJ2-3,TRBV5-1,CASSLVLKTGTVSTDTQYF,TGCGCCAGCAGCTTGGTCTTAAAAACCGGGACAGTGAGCACAGATACGCAGTATTTT
-,-,16,TRBJ1-6,TRBV6-5,CASSSDRSSYNSPLHF,TGTGCCAGCAGTTCGGACCGCAGCTCCTATAATTCACCCCTCCACTTT
-,-,15,TRBJ1-2,TRBV6-1,CASSEGGVANYGYTF,TGTGCCAGCAGTGAAGGGGGGGTAGCTAACTATGGCTACACCTTC
-,-,16,TRBJ2-3,TRBV4-3,CASSLGYRVSTDTQYF,TGCGCCAGCAGCCTCGGTTACAGGGTTAGCACAGATACGCAGTATTTT
TRBD1,-,14,TRBJ1-4,TRBV28,CASSHRGGGEKLFF,TGTGCCAGCAGTCACAGGGGAGGGGGTGAAAAACTGTTTTTT
-,-,15,TRBJ1-3,TRBV28,CASSRQPFSGNTIYF,TGTGCCAGCAGTCGACAGCCCTTCTCTGGAAACACCATATATTTT
-,-,13,TRBJ1-1,TRBV21-1,CASSNPGRTEAFF,TGTGCCAGCAGCAACCCAGGGCGGACTGAAGCTTTCTTT
TRBD1,-,13,TRBJ2-7,TRBV11-2,CASSSGQGNEQYF,TGTGCCAGCAGTTCAGGACAGGGGAACGAGCAGTACTTC
TRBD1,-,17,TRBJ1-1,TRBV19,CASSGPRDRSLNTEAFF,TGTGCCAGTAGCGGCCCCAGGGACAGATCCTTGAACACTGAAGCTTTCTTT
TRBD1,-,18,TRBJ1-5,TRBV7-9,CASSLDPAQGVRNQPQHF,TGTGCCAGCAGCTTAGATCCGGCCCAGGGGGTGCGCAATCAGCCCCAGCATTTT
-,-,15,TRBJ2-1,TRBV4-1,CASSQAGRGFDEQFF,TGCGCCAGCAGCCAGGCGGGAAGGGGTTTTGATGAGCAGTTCTTC
TRBD1,-,15,TRBJ2-2,TRBV15,CATRIDRGSSGELFF,TGTGCCACCAGGATTGACAGGGGGAGCTCCGGGGAGCTGTTTTTT
-,-,15,TRBJ2-7,TRBV4-1,CASSEGYSVDYEQYF,TGCGCCAGCAGCGAAGGGTACTCCGTGGACTACGAGCAGTACTTC
TRBD2,-,14,TRBJ2-3,TRBV2,CASRRLASTDTQYF,TGTGCCAGCAGACGACTAGCGAGCACAGATACGCAGTATTTT
TRBD2,-,17,TRBJ2-1,TRBV4-2,CASSPTELAGVANEQFF,TGTGCCAGCAGCCCCACTGAACTAGCGGGGGTCGCGAATGAGCAGTTCTTC
-,-,15,TRBJ2-3,TRBV24-1,CATSDFIATTDTQYF,TGTGCCACCAGTGATTTTATAGCGACCACAGATACGCAGTATTTT
TRBD1,-,14,TRBJ1-2,TRBV5-1,CASTGSDRFGGYTF,TGCGCCAGTACCGGCTCGGACAGGTTCGGTGGCTACACCTTC
-,-,15,TRBJ1-6,TRBV19,CATQRRGAANSPLHF,TGTGCCACCCAACGTCGGGGAGCGGCCAATTCACCCCTCCACTTT
TRBD1,-,15,TRBJ2-1,TRBV2,CASSRGTGGYNEQFF,TGTGCCAGCAGTCGGGGGACAGGGGGCTACAATGAGCAGTTCTTC
-,-,12,TRBJ2-7,TRBV28,CASSLFSYEQYF,TGTGCCAGCAGTTTATTTTCCTACGAGCAGTACTTC
TRBD2,-,17,TRBJ2-1,TRBV7-8,CASSTRLAGVWYNEQFF,TGTGCCAGCAGCACCAGACTAGCGGGAGTTTGGTACAATGAGCAGTTCTTC
-,-,13,TRBJ1-2,TRBV18,CASSVTEKYGYTF,TGTGCCAGCTCCGTTACAGAGAAATATGGCTACACCTTC
-,-,16,TRBJ2-6,TRBV18,CASSPMPVSGANVLTF,TGTGCCAGCTCACCAATGCCAGTCTCTGGGGCCAACGTCCTGACTTTC